The rows below give T cell receptor beta chains drawn from one sample of a study of CD8 T cells in ankylosing spondylitis. TCRdb re-derived calls from the 5' RACE reads in MiXCR, one entry per CDR3 protein. The sample carries 800,000 to 900,000 distinct CDR3 sequences, 12% recorded once. The sample taken for sequencing was blood, either unsorted or a sorted T cell fraction (not recorded which). All receptors derive from a male donor with ankylosing spondylitis. The CDR3 runs from the conserved cysteine through the conserved F or W. D genes are given only for firm matches. Size tells how often a clone was seen (once, few, many) or the class of an expanded clone, and some rows leave it out.

D gene | clone size | J gene | V gene | CDR3 DNA | CDR3 protein
TRBD2 | - | TRBJ2-1 | TRBV27 | TGTGCCAGCAGTAAGGAGGATCCGTGGGACTACACCCCATATTTTTCCTTCTTC | CASSKEDPWDYTPYFSFF
- | - | TRBJ2-3 | TRBV6-2/TRBV6-3 | TGTGCCAGCAGTTACGAGGAGGGGACCACAGATACGCAGTATTTT | CASSYEEGTTDTQYF
TRBD2 | few | TRBJ2-5 | TRBV5-1 | TGCGCCAGCAGCCGATATACCGGACTAGCGGGAGAGGAAGAGACCCAGTACTTC | CASSRYTGLAGEEETQYF
- | few | TRBJ2-3 | TRBV20-1 | TGCAGTGCTTATACTAGCAAGTGGACAGATACGCAGTATTTT | CSAYTSKWTDTQYF
TRBD2 | few | TRBJ2-2 | TRBV7-3 | TGTGCCAGCAGCCCTACGACTAGCGGGGGAACTCCCACCGGGGAGCTGTTTTTT | CASSPTTSGGTPTGELFF
- | few | TRBJ2-3 | TRBV27 | TGTGCCAGCCTACGGGTTTTGGGGGATACGCAGTATTTT | CASLRVLGDTQYF
- | - | TRBJ1-5 | TRBV28 | TGTGCCAGCAGTCGGGCGGGGTATAGCAATCAGCCCCAGCATTTT | CASSRAGYSNQPQHF
- | few | TRBJ2-1 | TRBV19 | TGTGCCAGTAGTAGCCCCGGGCATGTAGCCGATGAGCAGTTCTTC | CASSSPGHVADEQFF
TRBD2 | few | TRBJ2-7 | TRBV20-1 | TGCAGTGCCAGTAGAACTAGCGGGGGGGCGACCTACGAGCAGTACTTC | CSASRTSGGATYEQYF
TRBD2 | - | TRBJ2-1 | TRBV20-1 | TGCAGTGCTCCTAGCGGGGGGGAGGGTGAGCAGTTCTTC | CSAPSGGEGEQFF
TRBD1 | few | TRBJ1-4 | TRBV6-1 | TGTGCCGGCCTTGACAGGGTAACGGAAAAACTGTTTTTT | CAGLDRVTEKLFF
- | many | TRBJ1-2 | TRBV6-1 | TGTGCCAGCAGCGTCAGCACTGCTTATGGCTACACCTTC | CASSVSTAYGYTF
- | many | TRBJ1-2 | TRBV20-1 | TGCAGTGCTAGAGATAAGACGACCTACTCTGGCTACACCTTC | CSARDKTTYSGYTF
TRBD2 | many | TRBJ2-7 | TRBV7-8 | TGTGCCAGCAGCTTGGCGGGACTACTCTCCTACGAGCAGTACTTC | CASSLAGLLSYEQYF
- | few | TRBJ1-3 | TRBV20-1 | TGCAGTGCTAGAGAAGGGACCTCCTCTGGAAACACCATATATTTT | CSAREGTSSGNTIYF
- | many | TRBJ2-5 | TRBV5-1 | TGCGCCAGCAGCTTATCAACAGGGCACCAAGAGACCCAGTACTTC | CASSLSTGHQETQYF
- | many | TRBJ1-6 | TRBV7-9 | TGTGCCAGCAGCTTAGGGCAGGATAATTCACCCCTCCACTTT | CASSLGQDNSPLHF
- | many | TRBJ1-6 | TRBV20-1 | TGCAGTGCTGCGGACTCTCCAGTTTCACCCCTCCACTTT | CSAADSPVSPLHF
TRBD1 | few | TRBJ2-1 | TRBV4-3 | TGCGCCAGCAGCCAAGGACAGGGCTACAATGAGCAGTTCTTC | CASSQGQGYNEQFF
- | many | TRBJ2-7 | TRBV12-3/TRBV12-4 | TGTGCCAGCAGTTTGAGCGCCTACGAGCAGTACTTC | CASSLSAYEQYF
- | few | TRBJ2-3 | TRBV12-3/TRBV12-4 | TGTGCCAGCAGTTTAAGAGAGCGGTATAGCACAGATACGCAGTATTTT | CASSLRERYSTDTQYF
- | - | TRBJ1-6 | TRBV7-2 | TGTGCCAGCAGCCCGCGGACAGTACTCTCCTATAATTCACCCCTCCACTTT | CASSPRTVLSYNSPLHF
TRBD2 | - | TRBJ2-2 | TRBV29-1 | TGCAGCGCCTACCTCTCCGGGACTAGCGGACCGAACACCGGGGAGCTGTTTTTT | CSAYLSGTSGPNTGELFF
- | - | TRBJ2-1 | TRBV20-1 | TGCAGTGCTAGAAGGTGGGAGGAGGGGAATGAGCAGTTCTTC | CSARRWEEGNEQFF
- | many | TRBJ1-4 | TRBV5-5 | TGTGCCAGCGCCCTACAGCTTTCTAATGAAAAACTGTTTTTT | CASALQLSNEKLFF
- | few | TRBJ2-1 | TRBV28 | TGTGCCAGCAGTGAACGCAGTGATGAGCAGTTCTTC | CASSERSDEQFF
- | - | TRBJ2-7 | TRBV7-2 | TGTGCCAGCAGCTTATTTGGGGGAAACTCCTACGAGCAGTACTTC | CASSLFGGNSYEQYF
- | many | TRBJ2-7 | TRBV6-6 | TGTGCCAGCTCAGGGGTCTACGAGCAGTACTTC | CASSGVYEQYF
TRBD2 | - | TRBJ2-3 | TRBV11-1 | TGTGCCAGCAGCCAGACTAGCGGGAGACCCGGGGGAACAGATACGCAGTATTTT | CASSQTSGRPGGTDTQYF
TRBD2 | few | TRBJ2-1 | TRBV5-1 | TGCGCCAGCAGCTTGGCCCCGGGACTAGCGGGCCCGAGCTCCTACAATGAGCAGTTCTTC | CASSLAPGLAGPSSYNEQFF